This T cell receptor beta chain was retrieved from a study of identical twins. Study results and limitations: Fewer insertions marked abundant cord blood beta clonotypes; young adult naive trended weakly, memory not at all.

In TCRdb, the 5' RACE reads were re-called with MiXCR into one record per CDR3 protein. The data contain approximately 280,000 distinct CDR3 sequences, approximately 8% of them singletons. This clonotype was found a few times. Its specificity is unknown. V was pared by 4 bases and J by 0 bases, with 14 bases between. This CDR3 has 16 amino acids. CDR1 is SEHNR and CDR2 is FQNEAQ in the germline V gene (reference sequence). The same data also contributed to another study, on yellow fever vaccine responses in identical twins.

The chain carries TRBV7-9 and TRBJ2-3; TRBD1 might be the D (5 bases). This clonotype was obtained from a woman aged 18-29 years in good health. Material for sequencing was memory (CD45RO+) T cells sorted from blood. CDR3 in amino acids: CASSYTVGPSTDTQYF. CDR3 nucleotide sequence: TGTGCCAGCAGCTATACGGTGGGGCCCAGCACAGATACGCAGTATTTT.